This entry lists 17 T cell receptor beta chains sequenced from one sample in a study of cytomegalovirus exposure and HLA in healthy donors. The PCR contained 60 Vbeta and 13 Jbeta primers. Sequencing used immunoSEQ multiplex PCR; TCRdb keeps in-frame clones, though not all of them. The sample lists roughly 100,000 clones; 76% were seen once. What was sequenced was PBMCs. The receptors stem from a man in his forties in good health and CMV-seronegative.

The gene calls are TRBV6-1 and TRBJ1-4; 8 bases map to TRBD1. This CDR3 contains 15 residues. Germline-derived CDR1 and CDR2 are MNHNS and SASEGT. The V gene end was trimmed by 5 bases and the J gene end by 4 bases; junction bases not matched to a gene: 6. Here the CDR3 reads CASSRDRRHNEKLFF. In DNA form, the CDR3 reads TGTGCCAGCAGTCGGGACAGGCGACATAATGAAAAACTGTTTTTT.

This chain joins TRBV7-2 and TRBJ2-6, with D perhaps matching TRBD2 (5 bases). Germline CDR1 reads SGHTA; CDR2 reads FQGNSA. V was cut by 9 bases and J by 0 bases, with 12 bases left in between. CDR3 length: 15 residues. CDR3 amino acids: CASSERNSGANVLTF. The CDR3 DNA is TGTGCCAGTAGCGAGCGGAACTCTGGGGCCAACGTCCTGACTTTC.

This clone has a single count. V usage is TRBV30 and J usage is TRBJ1-1; D unresolved. Germline assignment: CDR1 GTSNPN and CDR2 SVGIG (reference sequence). Trimming took off 3 bases at V and 1 base at J, with 9 bases between the two ends. The CDR3 is 13 amino acids. For the CDR3, the DNA is TGTGCCTGGAGCCACTCGGGGAACACTGAAGCTTTCTTT. Protein sequence: CAWSHSGNTEAFF. The whole variable domain, remainder taken from reference TRBV30 and TRBJ1-1, is SQTIHQWPATLVQPVGSPLSLECTVEGTSNPNLYWYRQAAGRGLQLLFYSVGIGQISSEVPQNLSASRPQDRQFILSSKKLLLSDSGFYLCAWSHSGNTEAFFGQGTRLTVV.

V usage is TRBV29-1 and J usage is TRBJ2-1, with D unclear. Trimming cost V 0 bases and J 6 bases, with 12 bases left between them. The CDR3 sequence is 14 residues long. In germline, CDR1 is SQVTM, CDR2 ANQGSEA. CDR3 bases: TGCAGCGTTGAAGATCTCCAGGCAAGCAATGAGCAGTTCTTC. Amino acid sequence: CSVEDLQASNEQFF.

The CDR3 sequence: CAWKGTGREQYF. The CDR3 nucleotides read TGTGCCTGGAAAGGGACAGGGCGCGAGCAGTACTTC. This chain connects TRBV30 to TRBJ2-7, with TRBD1 identical over 9 bases. Losses at the gene ends were 4 bases for V and 6 bases for J; bases not matched to a gene: 4. The CDR3 sequence is 12 residues long. Germline CDR1 is GTSNPN and CDR2 is SVGIG (reference sequence).

This clone was detected only a few times. The chain is built from TRBV30 and TRBJ1-2, with a tentative D call TRBD1 (6 bases). Germline V gene data show CDR1 as GTSNPN and CDR2 as SVGIG (reference sequence). There are 13 residues in the CDR3. The V end was cut by 7 bases, the J end by 3 bases, with 15 bases between. CDR3 amino acids: CASHGGADYGYTF. As DNA, the CDR3 is TGTGCCTCGCACGGGGGGGCAGACTATGGCTACACCTTC. The full variable domain, its missing parts supplied by reference TRBV30 and TRBJ1-2, is SQTIHQWPATLVQPVGSPLSLECTVEGTSNPNLYWYRQAAGRGLQLLFYSVGIGQISSEVPQNLSASRPQDRQFILSSKKLLLSDSGFYLCASHGGADYGYTFGSGTRLTVV.

The J gene is TRBJ2-7, the V gene TRBV6-8; the match to TRBD1 covers 10 bases. V lost 10 bases, J lost 5 bases, and 5 bases stayed unmatched. In germline, CDR1 is MNHGY, CDR2 SAAAGT. The CDR3 is made up of 12 amino acids. CDR3 in DNA: TGTGCCATCGACAGGGGGCTGAACGAGCAGTACTTC. Amino acids: CAIDRGLNEQYF.

This clone was observed a single time. The chain couples TRBV11-2 to TRBJ2-4; 8 bases fit TRBD2. Unmatched junction bases numbered 7, after V lost 1 base and J lost 8 bases. The CDR3 has 15 amino acids. Germline V gene sequence: CDR1 SGHAT, CDR2 FQNNGV. The DNA of the CDR3 is TGTGCCAGCAGCTTAGCCGGGGGGGCCGGGTACATTCAGTACTTC. Translating it yields CASSLAGGAGYIQYF.

There are a few counts of this clone. V and J are TRBV25-1 and TRBJ1-1; D unclear. Germline V gene sequence: CDR1 MGHDK, CDR2 SYGVNS. This CDR3 comprises 15 residues. V was cut by 2 bases and J by 6 bases, with 16 bases left in between. The CDR3 here is CASSERGEIGSEAFF. The CDR3 nucleotides read TGTGCCAGCAGTGAACGCGGGGAAATTGGCTCTGAAGCTTTCTTT.

This chain joins TRBV7-2 and TRBJ2-2, with 10 bases lining up with TRBD1. The CDR3 spans 16 residues. Germline V gives CDR1 SGHTA, CDR2 FQGNSA. The junction had 11 bases not matched to a gene; V was cut back by 5 bases and J by 8 bases. This chain's CDR3 is CASSPRQGANGGELFF. In DNA form, the CDR3 reads TGTGCCAGCAGCCCGAGACAGGGGGCGAATGGTGGGGAGCTGTTTTTT.

The genes are TRBV7-2 and TRBJ2-3; 10 nucleotides agree with TRBD1. This CDR3 has 15 residues. Germline V lookup: CDR1 SGHTA, CDR2 FQGNSA. Germline trimming cut 5 bases from V and 6 bases from J; bases unmatched to any gene: 8. CDR3 DNA sequence: TGTGCCAGCAGCCTGACAGGGGGCGCAGGGGATACGCAGTATTTT. Translated: CASSLTGGAGDTQYF.

The rearrangement joins TRBV6-1 to TRBJ2-3; D might be TRBD2 (6 bases). The CDR3 totals 14 residues. The germline V and J ends were trimmed by 4 bases and 1 base, with 9 bases remaining between them. Germline V gene lookup returns CDR1 MNHNS and CDR2 SASEGT. CDR3 DNA sequence: TGTGCCAGCAGTGCGGCTAGCGGCACAGATACGCAGTATTTT. Translation: CASSAASGTDTQYF.

The rearrangement joins TRBV2 to TRBJ2-2, with unresolved D. From germline, CDR1 is SNHLY and CDR2 FYNNEI. With 7 bases removed from V and 1 base from J, the gap between germline ends came to 7 bases. This CDR3 spans 13 amino acids. CDR3: CASMAQNTGELFF. DNA of the CDR3: TGTGCCAGCATGGCACAGAACACCGGGGAGCTGTTTTTT.

The chain combines TRBV11-2 with TRBJ2-1; 10 bases line up with TRBD1. Germline CDR1 reads SGHAT; CDR2 reads FQNNGV. The CDR3 loop spans 15 amino acids. Trimming took 5 bases from V and 9 from J; bases not matched to a gene: 10. CDR3 coding DNA: TGTGCCAGCAGCACTCGACAGGGGGCGCGGGGTGAGCAGTTCTTC. This gives the protein CASSTRQGARGEQFF. Full variable domain (missing parts from reference TRBV11-2 and TRBJ2-1): EAGVAQSPRYKIIEKRQSVAFWCNPISGHATLYWYQQILGQGPKLLIQFQNNGVVDDSQLPKDRFSAERLKGVDSTLKIQPAKLEDSAVYLCASSTRQGARGEQFFGPGTRLTVL.

V gene TRBV9 combines with J gene TRBJ1-3; 8 bases align to TRBD1. CDR1 is SGDLS, CDR2 YYNGEE, per germline. The V segment lost 2 bases and the J segment 3 bases; nucleotides outside the gene matches: 7. The CDR3 totals 16 residues. CDR3 sequence reads: CASSVTTGVLGNTIYF. As DNA, the CDR3 is TGTGCCAGCAGCGTCACGACAGGGGTCCTTGGAAACACCATATATTTT.

The chain couples TRBV6-1 to TRBJ2-3; no firm D call. CDR1 is MNHNS, CDR2 SASEGT, per germline. The CDR3 runs 12 residues. The V and J ends lost 7 bases and 2 bases respectively, with 7 bases between them. CDR3 protein: CASNSYTDTQYF. The CDR3 region has the DNA TGTGCCAGCAATTCCTACACAGATACGCAGTATTTT.

The chain employs TRBV5-8 and TRBJ2-3, with 10 bases lining up with TRBD2. Trimming removed 2 bases from V and 2 bases from J; junction bases left unmatched: 8. Germline loops: CDR1 SGHTS, CDR2 YDEGEE. This CDR3 is 17 amino acids long. The CDR3 here is CASSFRLAGGDTDTQYF. The CDR3 DNA sequence: TGTGCCAGCAGCTTTAGGTTAGCGGGGGGAGACACAGATACGCAGTATTTT. Based on the CDR3 plus reference TRBV5-8 and TRBJ2-3, the full variable domain is EAGVTQSPTHLIKTRGQQATLRCSPISGHTSVYWYQQALGLGLQFLLWYDEGEERNRGNFPPRFSGRQFPNYSSELNVNALELEDSALYLCASSFRLAGGDTDTQYFGPGTRLTVL.